The present T cell receptor (beta chain) was sequenced within a study of T cell responses to AZD1222 COVID-19 vaccine. Findings of the study overall: Baseline seropositivity characterized only 5 or 6 AZD1222 recipients.

As regards this clone: The antigen remains unidentified.

The CDR3 loop spans 15 amino acids. V dropped 6 bases and J dropped 0 bases, with 12 bases sitting between them. Germline CDR1 and CDR2: MNHEY and SMNVEV (reference sequence). Libraries were prepared by immunoSEQ multiplex PCR; TCRdb keeps only in-frame clonotypes and omits some of them. This sample yields around 160,000 clones, of which about 90% are seen a single time; 2.5% to 3% belongs to the top ten. The source was peripheral blood, collected on day 0 of MenACWY control vaccination. V and J are TRBV27 and TRBJ1-3; possible D gene TRBD1, 5 bases. The sequence derives from an adult in good health. In DNA form, the CDR3 reads TGTGCCAGCAGCCGGGGGGGGTCCTCTGGAAACACCATATATTTT. Translating it yields CASSRGGSSGNTIYF.